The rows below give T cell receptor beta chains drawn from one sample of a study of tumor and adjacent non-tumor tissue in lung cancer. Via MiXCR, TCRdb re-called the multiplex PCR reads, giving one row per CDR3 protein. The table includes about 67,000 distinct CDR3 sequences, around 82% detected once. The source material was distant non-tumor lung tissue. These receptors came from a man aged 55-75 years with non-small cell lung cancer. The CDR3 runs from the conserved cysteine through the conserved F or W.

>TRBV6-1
CASRGLQETQYF
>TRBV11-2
CASSLNEDEQFF
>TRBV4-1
CASSQDPENTEAFF
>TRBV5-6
CASSFDADTQYF
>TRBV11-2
CASSIGLNRDTDAFF
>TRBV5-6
CASSLDVGEGNEQYF
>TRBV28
CASSLSGQRNTIYF
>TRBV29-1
CSPSAGGDTEVFF
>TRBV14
CASSRRWAAGALGAYEQYF
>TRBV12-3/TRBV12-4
CASSFGGPPEAYF
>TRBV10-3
CAISVETEKPQHF
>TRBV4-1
CASSQEVRGDAETKYF
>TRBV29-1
CSAVSVDSTYDQYF
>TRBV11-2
CASSSGSGNTIYF
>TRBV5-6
CASSPPRGSRLAGPFQYNEQFF
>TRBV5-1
CASSPQPGSGNEQFF
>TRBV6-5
CASSYLLMTGGALGANVLTF
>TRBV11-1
CASCLAQGDEAFF